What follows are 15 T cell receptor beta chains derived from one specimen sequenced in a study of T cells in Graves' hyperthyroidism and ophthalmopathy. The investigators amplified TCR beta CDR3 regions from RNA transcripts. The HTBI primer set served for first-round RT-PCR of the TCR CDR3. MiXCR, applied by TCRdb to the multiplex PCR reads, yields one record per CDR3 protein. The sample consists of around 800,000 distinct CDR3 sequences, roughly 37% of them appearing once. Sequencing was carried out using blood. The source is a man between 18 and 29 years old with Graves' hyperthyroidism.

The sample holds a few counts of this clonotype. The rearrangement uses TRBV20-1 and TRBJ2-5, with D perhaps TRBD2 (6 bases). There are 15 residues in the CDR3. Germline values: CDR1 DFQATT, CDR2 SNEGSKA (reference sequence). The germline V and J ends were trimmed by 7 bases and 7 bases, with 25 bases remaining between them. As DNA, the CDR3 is TGCAGTGTCGTCGGGACTCGGCTCGTCCAGGGGACCCAGTACTTC. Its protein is CSVVGTRLVQGTQYF.

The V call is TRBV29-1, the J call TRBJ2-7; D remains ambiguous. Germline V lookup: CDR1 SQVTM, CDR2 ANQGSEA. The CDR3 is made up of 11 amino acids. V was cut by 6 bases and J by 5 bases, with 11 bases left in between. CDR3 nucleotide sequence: TGCAGCGTCGGATCCACCGACGAGCAGTACTTC. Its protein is CSVGSTDEQYF.

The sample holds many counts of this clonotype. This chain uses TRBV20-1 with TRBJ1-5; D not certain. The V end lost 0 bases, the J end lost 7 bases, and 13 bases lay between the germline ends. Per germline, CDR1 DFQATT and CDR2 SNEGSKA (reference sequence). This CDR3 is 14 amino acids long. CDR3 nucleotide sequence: TGCAGTGCTAGAGATGGGAATGCAGAACAGCCCCAGCATTTT. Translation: CSARDGNAEQPQHF.

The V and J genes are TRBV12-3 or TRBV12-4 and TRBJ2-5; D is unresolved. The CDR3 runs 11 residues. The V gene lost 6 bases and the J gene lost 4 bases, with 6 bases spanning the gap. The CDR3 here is CASSGPETQYF. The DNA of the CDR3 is TGTGCCAGCAGCGGGCCAGAGACCCAGTACTTC.

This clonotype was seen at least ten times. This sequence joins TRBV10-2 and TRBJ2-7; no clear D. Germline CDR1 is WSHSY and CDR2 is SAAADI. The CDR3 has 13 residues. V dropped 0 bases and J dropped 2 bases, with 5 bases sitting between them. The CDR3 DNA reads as TGCGCCAGCAGTGAGTCAACACCCTACGAGCAGTACTTC. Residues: CASSESTPYEQYF.

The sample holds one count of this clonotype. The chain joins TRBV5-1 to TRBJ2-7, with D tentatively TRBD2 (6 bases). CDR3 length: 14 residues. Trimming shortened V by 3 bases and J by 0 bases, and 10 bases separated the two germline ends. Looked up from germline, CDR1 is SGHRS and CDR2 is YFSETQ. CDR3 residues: CASSWRDGSYEQYF. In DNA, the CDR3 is TGCGCCAGCAGCTGGCGGGACGGCTCCTACGAGCAGTACTTC.

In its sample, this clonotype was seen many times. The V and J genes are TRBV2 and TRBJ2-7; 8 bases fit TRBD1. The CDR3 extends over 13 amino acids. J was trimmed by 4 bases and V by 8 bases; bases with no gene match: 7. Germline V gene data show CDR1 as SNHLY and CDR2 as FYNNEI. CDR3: CASLTGVGYEQYF. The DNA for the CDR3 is TGTGCCAGCTTGACAGGGGTAGGGTACGAGCAGTACTTC.

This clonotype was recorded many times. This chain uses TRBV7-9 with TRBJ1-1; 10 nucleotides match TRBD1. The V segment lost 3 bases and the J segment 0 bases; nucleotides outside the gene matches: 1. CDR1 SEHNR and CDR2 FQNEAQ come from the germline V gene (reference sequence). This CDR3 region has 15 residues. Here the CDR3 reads CASSLTGGLNTEAFF. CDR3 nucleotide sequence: TGTGCCAGCAGCTTGACAGGGGGCTTGAACACTGAAGCTTTCTTT.

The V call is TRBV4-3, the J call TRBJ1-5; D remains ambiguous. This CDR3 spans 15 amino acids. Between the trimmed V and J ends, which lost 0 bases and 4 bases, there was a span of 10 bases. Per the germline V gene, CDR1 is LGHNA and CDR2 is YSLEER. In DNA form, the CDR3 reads TGCGCCAGCAGCCAAGATCGGCGGGAAAATCAGCCCCAGCATTTT. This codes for CASSQDRRENQPQHF.

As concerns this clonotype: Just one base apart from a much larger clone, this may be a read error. CDR3 nucleotides: TGTGCCAGCAGTCCGACATCCCACAATACTGGGGCCAACGTCCTGACTTTC. It is translated as CASSPTSHNTGANVLTF. This chain links TRBV6-6 with TRBJ2-6; D gene uncertain. V was cut by 5 bases and J by 2 bases, with 16 bases left in between. Germline loops: CDR1 MNHNY, CDR2 SVGAGI (reference sequence). The CDR3 is 17 amino acids.

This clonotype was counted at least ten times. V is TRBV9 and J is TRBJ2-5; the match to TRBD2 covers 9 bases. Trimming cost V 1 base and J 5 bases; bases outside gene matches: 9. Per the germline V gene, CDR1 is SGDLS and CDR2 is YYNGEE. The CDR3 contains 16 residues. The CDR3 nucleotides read TGTGCCAGCAGCGTACTTGCGGGGGGGCCGGGGGAGACCCAGTACTTC. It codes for CASSVLAGGPGETQYF.

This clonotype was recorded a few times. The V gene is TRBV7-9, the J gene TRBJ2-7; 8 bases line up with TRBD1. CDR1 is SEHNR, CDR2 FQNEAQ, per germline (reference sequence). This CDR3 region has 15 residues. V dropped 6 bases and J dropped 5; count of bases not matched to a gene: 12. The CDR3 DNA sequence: TGTGCCAGCAGTCCTTCAGGACAGGGAGGACACGAGCAGTACTTC. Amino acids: CASSPSGQGGHEQYF.

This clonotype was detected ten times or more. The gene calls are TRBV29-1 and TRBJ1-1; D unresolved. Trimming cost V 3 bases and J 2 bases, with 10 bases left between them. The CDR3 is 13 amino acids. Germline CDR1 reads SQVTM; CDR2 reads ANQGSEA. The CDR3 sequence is CSVDWTDNTEAFF. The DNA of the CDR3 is TGCAGCGTTGATTGGACGGATAACACTGAAGCTTTCTTT.

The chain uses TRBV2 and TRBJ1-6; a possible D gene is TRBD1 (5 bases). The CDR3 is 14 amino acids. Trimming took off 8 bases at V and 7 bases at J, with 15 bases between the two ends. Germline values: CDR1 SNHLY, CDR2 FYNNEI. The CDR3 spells CASLIQEPNSPLHF. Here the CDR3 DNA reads TGTGCCAGCCTTATACAGGAGCCGAATTCACCCCTCCACTTT.

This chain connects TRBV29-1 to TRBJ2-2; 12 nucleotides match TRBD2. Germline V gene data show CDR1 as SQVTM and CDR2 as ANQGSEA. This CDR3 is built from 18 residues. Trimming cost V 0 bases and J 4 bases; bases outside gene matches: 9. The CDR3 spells CSVEDRASGGGLTGELFF. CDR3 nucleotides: TGCAGCGTTGAAGATCGGGCTAGCGGGGGGGGTCTCACCGGGGAGCTGTTTTTT.